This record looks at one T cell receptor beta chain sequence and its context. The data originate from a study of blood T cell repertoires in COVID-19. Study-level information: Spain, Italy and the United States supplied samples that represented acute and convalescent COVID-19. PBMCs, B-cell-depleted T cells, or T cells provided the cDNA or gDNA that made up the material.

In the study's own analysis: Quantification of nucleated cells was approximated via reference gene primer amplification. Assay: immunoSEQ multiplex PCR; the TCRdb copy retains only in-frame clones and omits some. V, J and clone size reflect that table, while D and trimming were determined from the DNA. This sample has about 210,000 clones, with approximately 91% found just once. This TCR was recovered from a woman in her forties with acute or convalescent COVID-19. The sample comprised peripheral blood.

CDR3 in amino acids: CASSTHSGGLGTQYF. CDR3 DNA: TGTGCCAGCAGCACCCATAGCGGGGGTTTAGGTACGCAGTATTTT. The J gene is TRBJ2-3, the V gene TRBV7-2, with TRBD2 matching 9 bases. The CDR3 spans 15 residues. J lost 8 bases, V lost 5 bases, and 11 bases had no gene match. Per the germline V gene, CDR1 is SGHTA and CDR2 is FQGNSA.